The rows below give T cell receptor beta chains drawn from one sample of a study of prognosis after radiotherapy for stage I lung cancer. Each CDR3 protein is one row after TCRdb ran MiXCR on the multiplex PCR reads. Among about 59,000 distinct CDR3 sequences listed, about 26% were seen once. The specimen comprised PBMCs, sampled before or after stereotactic body radiation therapy (not recorded which). Every receptor here comes from a donor aged 50 or older with non-small cell lung cancer. Both conserved end residues are part of each CDR3. A D gene is named only where the DNA matches it firmly. The listing skips clone size in some rows; elsewhere it reads once, few, many or a size class.

V	J	size	D	length	CDR3	DNA
TRBV9	TRBJ1-2	many	-	17	CASSPREGRGENYGYTF	TGTGCCAGCAGCCCGCGCGAAGGCCGCGGAGAAAACTATGGCTACACCTTC
TRBV7-8	TRBJ2-7	many	-	13	CASRAGFQGEQYF	TGTGCCAGCAGGGCAGGGTTTCAGGGGGAGCAGTACTTC
TRBV7-9	TRBJ1-1	many	TRBD1	13	CASSPGQGEQAFF	TGTGCCAGCAGCCCCGGACAGGGAGAACAGGCTTTCTTT
TRBV20-1	TRBJ1-4	many	-	15	CSAREGGSTNEKLFF	TGCAGTGCTAGAGAGGGGGGGTCAACTAATGAAAAACTGTTTTTT
TRBV7-2	TRBJ1-1	many	-	14	CASSLVRVNTEAFF	TGTGCCAGCAGCTTAGTTCGCGTGAACACTGAAGCTTTCTTT
TRBV11-2	TRBJ2-3	many	-	15	CASSLELSDTDTQYF	TGTGCCAGCAGCTTAGAGTTGTCAGACACAGATACGCAGTATTTT
TRBV19	TRBJ2-1	many	TRBD2	15	CASSIGRGDRNEQFF	TGTGCCAGTAGTATAGGGCGGGGGGACCGGAATGAGCAGTTCTTC
TRBV12-3/TRBV12-4	TRBJ2-7	many	-	14	CASSLARRVHEQYF	TGTGCCAGCAGTTTAGCGCGTAGGGTCCACGAGCAGTACTTC
TRBV7-3	TRBJ1-5	many	-	18	CASSARDVRIHSNQPQHF	TGTGCCAGCAGCGCTAGGGACGTGCGGATCCATAGCAATCAGCCCCAGCATTTT
TRBV20-1	TRBJ1-6	many	-	14	CSARPTNTNSPLHF	TGCAGTGCTAGACCGACAAATACTAATTCACCCCTCCACTTT
TRBV7-8	TRBJ2-7	many	-	13	CASSLARGYEQYF	TGTGCCAGCAGCTTAGCGCGGGGCTACGAGCAGTACTTC
TRBV28	TRBJ2-2	-	TRBD1	14	CASRRTGYNGELFF	TGTGCCAGCAGACGGACAGGGTACAACGGGGAGCTGTTTTTT
TRBV28	TRBJ2-7	-	-	13	CASMRDKSYEQYF	TGTGCCAGCATGAGGGACAAGTCCTACGAGCAGTATTTC
TRBV28	TRBJ2-7	many	TRBD1	16	CASSSPGQGRSYEQYF	TGTGCCAGCAGTTCTCCGGGACAGGGGCGATCCTACGAGCAGTACTTC
TRBV7-6	TRBJ2-3	many	-	15	CASSPGTPGADTQYF	TGTGCCAGCAGCCCAGGGACGCCGGGGGCAGATACGCAGTATTTT
TRBV20-1	TRBJ1-3	many	-	15	CSARDHDKPGDTIYF	TGCAGTGCTAGAGATCATGACAAACCGGGAGACACCATATATTTT
TRBV4-1	TRBJ2-5	many	-	14	CASSQEQIKETQYF	TGCGCCAGCAGCCAAGAACAGATTAAAGAGACCCAGTACTTC
TRBV6-1	TRBJ1-6	many	-	19	CASSEALYSPSSYNSPLHF	TGTGCCAGCAGTGAAGCGCTTTACAGCCCGAGCTCCTATAATTCACCCCTCCACTTT
TRBV11-2	TRBJ1-1	many	-	14	CASSLGGGRTEAFF	TGTGCCAGCAGCTTAGGCGGAGGGAGAACTGAAGCTTTCTTT
TRBV20-1	TRBJ2-7	many	-	15	CSARDGKGPSYEQYF	TGCAGTGCTAGAGACGGAAAGGGGCCCTCCTACGAGCAGTACTTC
TRBV6-2/TRBV6-3	TRBJ1-4	once	-	14	CVSKTLVGTEKLFF	TGTGTCAGCAAAACCCTCGTAGGGACTGAAAAACTGTTTTTT
TRBV6-1	TRBJ1-4	many	-	14	CASSERRVGEKLFF	TGTGCCAGCAGTGAAAGACGCGTGGGGGAAAAACTGTTTTTT
TRBV5-1	TRBJ2-5	many	TRBD1	15	CASKRRTGYEETQYF	TGCGCCAGCAAACGACGGACAGGGTACGAAGAGACCCAGTACTTC
TRBV11-2	TRBJ1-1	many	TRBD1	15	CASTLRTGMNTEAFF	TGTGCCAGCACCCTCAGGACAGGGATGAACACTGAAGCTTTCTTT
TRBV3-1	TRBJ2-1	-	TRBD2	15	CASGHIAGAYNEQFF	TGTGCCAGCGGCCATATAGCGGGGGCGTACAATGAGCAGTTCTTC
TRBV20-1	TRBJ1-5	many	-	14	CSALRGYSNQPQHF	TGCAGTGCATTGAGGGGGTATAGCAATCAGCCCCAGCATTTT
TRBV29-1	TRBJ1-4	few	-	14	CSVGVGTNNEKLFF	TGCAGCGTTGGAGTGGGGACAAATAATGAAAAACTGTTTTTT
TRBV9	TRBJ2-5	-	-	15	CASSQRDNFQETQYF	TGTGCCAGCAGCCAGCGGGACAATTTTCAAGAGACCCAGTACTTC
TRBV10-3	TRBJ1-6	many	-	15	CAISPGLLYNSPLHF	TGTGCCATCAGTCCGGGACTTCTCTATAATTCACCCCTCCACTTT
TRBV3-1	TRBJ1-4	many	-	15	CASSQDEQQNEKLFF	TGTGCCAGCAGCCAAGATGAACAGCAGAATGAAAAACTGTTTTTT
TRBV7-2	TRBJ2-1	few	TRBD2	18	CASSLEGRGAGGDNEQFF	TGTGCCAGCAGCTTAGAGGGACGGGGCGCGGGGGGGGACAATGAGCAGTTCTTC
TRBV6-9	TRBJ1-5	many	TRBD1	16	CASSYRTGRGNQPQHF	TGTGCCAGCAGTTATCGGACAGGGAGAGGCAATCAGCCCCAGCATTTT
TRBV19	TRBJ1-2	many	-	15	CASTADARGNYGYTF	TGTGCCAGTACCGCGGACGCCCGGGGAAACTATGGCTACACCTTC
TRBV6-1	TRBJ2-7	many	TRBD1	16	CASSRRRDRDTYEQYF	TGTGCCAGCAGTCGTCGCCGGGACAGGGATACCTACGAGCAGTACTTC
TRBV20-1	TRBJ2-2	many	-	16	CSARDGRGSNTGELFF	TGCAGTGCTAGAGATGGCCGGGGGTCGAACACCGGGGAGCTGTTTTTT
TRBV20-1	TRBJ2-3	many	-	15	CSAPSQRGDTDTQYF	TGCAGTGCCCCGAGTCAAAGGGGAGACACAGATACGCAGTATTTT
TRBV7-8	TRBJ2-7	many	-	14	CASSLDEASREQYF	TGTGCCAGCAGCTTAGATGAGGCTTCGCGGGAGCAGTACTTC
TRBV6-1	TRBJ1-5	-	-	14	CASNQGSSNKPKHF	TGTGCCAGCAACCAGGGGAGTAGCAATAAGCCCAAGCATTTT
TRBV14	TRBJ2-5	many	-	16	CASSPGGVRYQETQYF	TGTGCCAGCAGCCCCGGGGGTGTCCGGTACCAAGAGACCCAGTACTTC
TRBV5-1	TRBJ2-5	many	-	11	CASSLQETQYF	TGCGCCAGCAGCTTACAAGAGACCCAGTACTTC
TRBV5-1	TRBJ1-1	many	-	14	CASSLGGQNTEAFF	TGCGCCAGCAGCTTGGGGGGACAGAACACTGAAGCTTTCTTT
TRBV12-3/TRBV12-4	TRBJ2-2	-	-	13	CASMMQGSGELFF	TGTGCCAGCATGATGCAGGGGTCCGGGGAGCTGTTTTTT
TRBV20-1	TRBJ2-1	many	-	13	CSANDRKRNEQFF	TGCAGTGCTAATGACAGAAAGCGCAATGAGCAGTTCTTC
TRBV28	TRBJ1-1	many	-	13	CASSFWGNTEAFF	TGTGCCAGCAGTTTTTGGGGGAACACTGAAGCTTTCTTT
TRBV6-1	TRBJ2-1	medium-sized	TRBD1	15	CASSAGTVGNNEQFF	TGTGCCAGCAGCGCTGGGACAGTTGGAAACAATGAGCAGTTCTTC
TRBV28	TRBJ2-2	-	-	13	CASSTAQSGVLFF	TGTGCCAGCAGTACAGCCCAATCCGGGGTGCTGTTTTTT
TRBV5-6	TRBJ1-1	-	TRBD1	16	CASSLTGAHSDTEAFF	TGTGCCAGCAGCCTAACAGGGGCCCACTCTGACACTGAAGCTTTCTTT
TRBV5-1	TRBJ1-2	-	-	14	CASSYAGTNYGYTF	TGCGCCAGCAGTTATGCAGGGACCAACTATGGCTACACCTTC
TRBV4-1	TRBJ1-2	many	-	15	CASSHPGAPNYGYTF	TGCGCCAGCAGCCATCCAGGGGCCCCTAACTATGGCTACACCTTC
TRBV6-1	TRBJ1-6	medium-sized	TRBD1	13	CASRRDRRSPLHF	TGTGCCAGCCGGCGGGACAGAAGGTCACCCCTCCACTTT
TRBV20-1	TRBJ2-1	many	-	11	CSARSGDEQFF	TGCAGTGCAAGGAGTGGCGATGAGCAGTTCTTC
TRBV19	TRBJ1-1	-	-	16	CASSIILGPGGTEAFF	TGTGCCAGTAGTATTATTTTGGGGCCGGGGGGCACTGAAGCTTTCTTT
TRBV4-3	TRBJ2-6	many	-	17	CASSQDGWGAGANVLTF	TGCGCCAGCAGCCAAGATGGTTGGGGGGCTGGGGCCAACGTCCTGACTTTC
TRBV28	TRBJ2-7	once	-	13	CASFGVSPYEQYF	TGTGCCAGTTTCGGAGTTTCCCCCTACGAGCAGTACTTC
TRBV6-2/TRBV6-3	TRBJ2-1	many	-	14	CASQEVSYYNEQFF	TGTGCCAGCCAAGAAGTTTCTTATTACAATGAGCAGTTCTTC